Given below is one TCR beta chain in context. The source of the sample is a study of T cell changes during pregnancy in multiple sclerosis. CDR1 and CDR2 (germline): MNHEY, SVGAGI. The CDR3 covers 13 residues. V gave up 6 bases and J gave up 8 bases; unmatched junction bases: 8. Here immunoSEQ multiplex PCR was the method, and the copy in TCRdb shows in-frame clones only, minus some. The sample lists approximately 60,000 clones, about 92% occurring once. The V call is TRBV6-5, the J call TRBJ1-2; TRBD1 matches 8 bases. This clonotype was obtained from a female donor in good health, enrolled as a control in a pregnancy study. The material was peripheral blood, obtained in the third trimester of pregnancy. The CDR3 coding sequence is TGTGCCAGCAGACTCGACAGGGGCGGCGGCTACACCTTC. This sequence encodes CASRLDRGGGYTF.